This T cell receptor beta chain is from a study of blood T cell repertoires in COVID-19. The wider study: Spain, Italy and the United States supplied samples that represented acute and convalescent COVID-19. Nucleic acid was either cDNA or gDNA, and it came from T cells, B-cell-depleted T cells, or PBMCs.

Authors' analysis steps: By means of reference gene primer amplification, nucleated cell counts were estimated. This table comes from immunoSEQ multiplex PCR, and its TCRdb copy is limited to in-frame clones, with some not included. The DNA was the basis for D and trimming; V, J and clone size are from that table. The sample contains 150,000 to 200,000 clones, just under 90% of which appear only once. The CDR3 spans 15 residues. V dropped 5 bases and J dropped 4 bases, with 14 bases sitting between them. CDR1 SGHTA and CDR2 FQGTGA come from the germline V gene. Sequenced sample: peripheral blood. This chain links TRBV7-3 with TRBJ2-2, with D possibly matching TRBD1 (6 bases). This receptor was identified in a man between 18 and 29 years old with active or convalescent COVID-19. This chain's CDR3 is CASSPIGQLTGELFF. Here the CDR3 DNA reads TGTGCCAGCAGCCCAATCGGACAGCTCACCGGGGAGCTGTTTTTT.